This T cell receptor (beta chain) originates from a study of a mutant IDH1 vaccine in newly diagnosed glioma. About the research overall: Averaging roughly 40 years of age, treated patients were approximately 62% male and approximately 40% female. It was radiotherapy, temozolomide, or both that patients received previously, with most receiving both.

Documented time point: baseline, week 1 (first vaccination visit). Treatment: pre-vaccination baseline after standard-of-care therapy. Patients carried new grade 3 or 4 IDH1-mutant astrocytomas lacking nuclear ATRX. Findings and caveats of the study: Of the patients, 80% to 95% had vaccine-induced immune responses.

Only one count was recorded for this clone. Its antigen is undetermined. Trimming left V 0 bases short and J 6 bases short, with 8 bases between. CDR1 and CDR2 from the germline V gene are SGHNT and YENEEA. CDR3 length: 13 amino acids. The method was immunoSEQ multiplex PCR; TCRdb's version includes in-frame clones alone and lacks a portion of them. The table has tens of thousands of clones, approximately 83% seen once; the top ten hold 7% to 9%. The receptor was derived from a woman in her forties or fifties with glioma. The sample in question was PBMCs, obtained from a glioma patient treated with radiotherapy, temozolomide or both. This chain connects TRBV11-3 to TRBJ1-2; D gene unclear. CDR3 in DNA: TGTGCCAGCAGCTTAGATCCCACCCATGGCTACACCTTC. Protein: CASSLDPTHGYTF.